The clone carrying this T cell receptor (beta chain) was seen a few times. What it binds is unknown. The sample originates from a study of early T cells in non-severe SARS-CoV-2 infection. Unique molecular identifiers were added to individual cDNA molecules. MiXCR, run by TCRdb on the 5' RACE reads, gives a single entry per CDR3 protein. Among about 70,000 distinct CDR3 sequences, 14% were seen once, and the ten largest hold 3% to 4.5%. Germline CDR1 is SNHLY and CDR2 is FYNNEI. The CDR3 extends over 11 amino acids. V lost 4 bases and J lost 4, with 5 bases in between. Study outcomes and limitations: Reliance on VDJdb matching favored anti-spike CD8 responses; private and CD4 specificities were missed.

This clonotype was obtained from an adult who was a healthcare worker with PCR-confirmed SARS-CoV-2 infection or an uninfected control (not recorded which). The sample in question was whole blood, obtained at baseline. The chain carries TRBV2 and TRBJ2-7; D remains ambiguous. DNA of the CDR3: TGTGCCAGCAGTGTCGTGTACGAGCAGTACTTC. Its protein product is CASSVVYEQYF.